This TCR beta chain was sequenced for a study of molecular identifiers for immune sequencing clone quantification. Via MiXCR, TCRdb re-called the PCR reads, giving one row per CDR3 protein. The sample yields 35,000 to 45,000 distinct CDR3 sequences, around 18% seen once. With respect to this clonotype: Its antigen is unidentified. This may be a read error, as it is one base from a much larger clone.

Germline V gene lookup returns CDR1 MNHEY and CDR2 SVGAGI. There are 15 residues in the CDR3. Findings and caveats of the study: Over 98% of effector molecules, but under 1% in naive cells, were held by clones with more than 20 RNA copies.

Based on a CD8+CD4-CCR7+CD45RA+ profile, naive CD8 T cells were sorted. The rearrangement joins TRBV6-5 to TRBJ1-3, with D unclear. The sequence came from a human donor in good health. Some libraries in this study had Jurkat cell RNA spiked in. Input material: naive CD8+ T cells from blood, with Jurkat cell RNA spiked in. Subset given: FACS-sorted CD8+CD4-CCR7+CD45RA+ naive T cells. CDR3 region: CASSYFGEAGNTICF. The CDR3 nucleotides are TGTGCCAGCAGTTACTTTGGGGAGGCTGGAAACACCATATGTTTT.